The rows below give T cell receptor beta chains drawn from one sample of a study of early T cells in non-severe SARS-CoV-2 infection. TCRdb redid the calling of the 5' RACE reads with MiXCR, one entry per CDR3 protein. The table records about 66,000 distinct CDR3 sequences, around 8.7% of them present only once. The sequenced sample consisted of whole blood. All receptors derive from an adult who was a healthcare worker with PCR-confirmed SARS-CoV-2 infection or an uninfected control (not recorded which). CDR3s include the opening cysteine and the closing phenylalanine or tryptophan. Fields, in order: clone size, V gene, J gene, D gene, CDR3 protein, CDR3 DNA. The D gene is left open where the match is weak. Some rows mark clone size as missing; the rest say once, few, many or name a class of expanded clone.

abundance: .
v_gene: TRBV7-8
j_gene: TRBJ2-3
d_gene: TRBD2
CDR3aa: CASRPRPGGSVDTQYF
CDR3nt: TGTGCCAGCAGGCCCCGACCCGGCGGGAGCGTAGATACGCAGTATTTT

abundance: .
v_gene: TRBV2
j_gene: TRBJ2-3
d_gene: TRBD1
CDR3aa: CASSPSTGGTDTQYF
CDR3nt: TGTGCCAGCAGTCCATCGACAGGGGGCACAGATACGCAGTATTTT

abundance: .
v_gene: TRBV11-2
j_gene: TRBJ2-4
d_gene: .
CDR3aa: CASSSIREAKNIQYF
CDR3nt: TGTGCCAGCAGCAGCATCAGGGAAGCCAAAAACATTCAGTACTTC

abundance: many
v_gene: TRBV30
j_gene: TRBJ2-7
d_gene: .
CDR3aa: CAWSVGSGPEQYF
CDR3nt: TGTGCCTGGAGTGTAGGTAGTGGGCCCGAGCAGTACTTC

abundance: many
v_gene: TRBV12-3/TRBV12-4
j_gene: TRBJ1-3
d_gene: .
CDR3aa: CASSPAGTNLGNTIYF
CDR3nt: TGTGCCAGCAGTCCCGCCGGGACCAATCTGGGAAACACCATATATTTT

abundance: many
v_gene: TRBV4-3
j_gene: TRBJ2-7
d_gene: .
CDR3aa: CASSQDYEPRISYEQYF
CDR3nt: TGCGCCAGCAGCCAAGATTACGAGCCACGAATCTCCTACGAGCAGTACTTC

abundance: .
v_gene: TRBV20-1
j_gene: TRBJ2-4
d_gene: .
CDR3aa: CNFLGRERIQYF
CDR3nt: TGCAACTTCCTAGGAAGAGAGCGCATTCAGTACTTC

abundance: few
v_gene: TRBV9
j_gene: TRBJ2-4
d_gene: TRBD2
CDR3aa: CASSVEDSGSRAKNIQYF
CDR3nt: TGTGCCAGCAGCGTAGAAGATAGCGGGAGTCGGGCCAAAAACATTCAGTACTTC

abundance: few
v_gene: TRBV29-1
j_gene: TRBJ2-3
d_gene: .
CDR3aa: CSVDGPGTDTQYF
CDR3nt: TGCAGCGTAGATGGACCCGGCACAGATACGCAGTATTTT

abundance: many
v_gene: TRBV7-3
j_gene: TRBJ2-3
d_gene: .
CDR3aa: CASSLYGDTQYF
CDR3nt: TGTGCCAGCAGCTTGTACGGTGATACGCAGTATTTT

abundance: few
v_gene: TRBV2
j_gene: TRBJ2-7
d_gene: TRBD2
CDR3aa: CASRTGTSRYEQYF
CDR3nt: TGTGCCAGCAGGACCGGGACTAGCCGGTACGAGCAGTACTTC

abundance: .
v_gene: TRBV5-5
j_gene: TRBJ1-3
d_gene: .
CDR3aa: CASSPTAVYLSSSGNTIYF
CDR3nt: TGTGCCAGCAGCCCCACGGCCGTTTACTTGTCGAGCTCTGGAAACACCATATATTTT

abundance: .
v_gene: TRBV19
j_gene: TRBJ1-5
d_gene: .
CDR3aa: CASSISAGENEVGNQPQHF
CDR3nt: TGTGCCAGTAGTATCTCCGCAGGGGAGAATGAAGTCGGCAATCAGCCCCAGCATTTT

abundance: .
v_gene: TRBV20-1
j_gene: TRBJ1-4
d_gene: .
CDR3aa: CSAPDRTNEKLFF
CDR3nt: TGCAGTGCCCCTGACCGTACTAATGAAAAACTGTTTTTT

abundance: few
v_gene: TRBV5-6
j_gene: TRBJ2-3
d_gene: TRBD2
CDR3aa: CASSPVLAGGPSSDTQYF
CDR3nt: TGTGCCAGCAGCCCAGTTCTAGCGGGAGGGCCATCATCGGATACGCAGTATTTT

abundance: .
v_gene: TRBV20-1
j_gene: TRBJ2-3
d_gene: TRBD2
CDR3aa: CSASSGSQTDTQYF
CDR3nt: TGCAGTGCTAGTAGCGGGAGTCAAACAGATACGCAGTATTTT

abundance: many
v_gene: TRBV6-6
j_gene: TRBJ2-1
d_gene: TRBD2
CDR3aa: CASSYSGLAGVYNEQFF
CDR3nt: TGTGCCAGCAGTTACTCGGGGTTAGCGGGAGTATACAATGAGCAGTTCTTC

abundance: .
v_gene: TRBV9
j_gene: TRBJ1-1
d_gene: .
CDR3aa: CASSAAGTLERAFF
CDR3nt: TGTGCCAGCAGCGCTGCCGGGACGCTTGAACGAGCTTTCTTT

abundance: many
v_gene: TRBV2
j_gene: TRBJ2-3
d_gene: TRBD1
CDR3aa: CASNSGTGFTDTQYF
CDR3nt: TGTGCCAGCAACTCCGGGACAGGGTTCACAGATACGCAGTATTTT

abundance: many
v_gene: TRBV6-6
j_gene: TRBJ2-4
d_gene: TRBD1
CDR3aa: CASSYLRTGGTYIQYF
CDR3nt: TGTGCCAGCAGTTACTTAAGGACAGGGGGTACATACATTCAGTACTTC

abundance: .
v_gene: TRBV5-8
j_gene: TRBJ2-1
d_gene: TRBD1
CDR3aa: CASSLRDRGNEQFF
CDR3nt: TGTGCCAGCAGCTTGCGAGACAGGGGTAATGAGCAGTTCTTC

abundance: many
v_gene: TRBV4-3
j_gene: TRBJ2-7
d_gene: .
CDR3aa: CASSPQHLKGSTSYEQYF
CDR3nt: TGCGCCAGCAGTCCCCAGCACTTAAAGGGGTCAACCTCCTACGAGCAGTACTTC

abundance: many
v_gene: TRBV5-4
j_gene: TRBJ2-3
d_gene: TRBD2
CDR3aa: CASSLAGGTDTQYF
CDR3nt: TGTGCCAGCAGCTTAGCGGGAGGCACAGATACGCAGTATTTT

abundance: few
v_gene: TRBV18
j_gene: TRBJ1-5
d_gene: .
CDR3aa: CASSSQGQPQHF
CDR3nt: TGTGCCAGCTCATCGCAGGGTCAGCCCCAGCATTTT

abundance: many
v_gene: TRBV20-1
j_gene: TRBJ2-1
d_gene: .
CDR3aa: CSARDRVAPSSYNEQFF
CDR3nt: TGCAGTGCTAGAGATCGGGTAGCCCCGAGCTCCTACAATGAGCAGTTCTTC

abundance: .
v_gene: TRBV27
j_gene: TRBJ2-7
d_gene: TRBD2
CDR3aa: CATGGGPYEQYF
CDR3nt: TGTGCCACCGGGGGGGGTCCCTACGAGCAGTACTTC

abundance: many
v_gene: TRBV24-1
j_gene: TRBJ2-2
d_gene: .
CDR3aa: CATSDASWTGELFF
CDR3nt: TGTGCCACCAGTGATGCCTCCTGGACCGGGGAGCTGTTTTTT

abundance: .
v_gene: TRBV5-5
j_gene: TRBJ2-7
d_gene: .
CDR3aa: CASSWDLRAPRDEQYF
CDR3nt: TGTGCCAGCAGCTGGGACTTGCGGGCCCCCCGTGACGAGCAGTACTTC

abundance: .
v_gene: TRBV25-1
j_gene: TRBJ2-3
d_gene: .
CDR3aa: CASSEYRAQGIDTQYF
CDR3nt: TGTGCCAGCAGTGAATATAGGGCGCAGGGGATAGATACGCAGTATTTT